The 5 T cell receptor beta chains presented below share a single source sample, sequenced in a study of CD4 T cells in relation to SARS-CoV-2 and coronaviruses. Data came from immunoSEQ multiplex PCR; TCRdb stores just in-frame clones and leaves some out. Here the sample spans about 56,000 clones, just over 90% being singletons. The sequencing sample was made of naive CD4+ T cells from PBMCs. Subset noted: naive CD4+ T cells isolated by negative enrichment. These TCRs come from an adult with COVID-19.

CDR3 protein: CASSFGSETDTQYF. The DNA for the CDR3 is TGCGCCAGCAGCTTCGGATCAGAAACAGATACGCAGTATTTT. The chain links TRBV5-1 to TRBJ2-3, with D hard to call. Germline V gene sequence: CDR1 SGHRS, CDR2 YFSETQ. The V end was cut by 2 bases, the J end by 3 bases, with 10 bases between. The CDR3 consists of 14 residues.

The J gene is TRBJ2-1, the V gene TRBV24-1; the match to TRBD2 covers 8 bases. Germline trimming cut 4 bases from V and 9 bases from J; bases unmatched to any gene: 10. The germline gives CDR1 KGHDR, CDR2 SFDVKD. CDR3 size: 15 residues. CDR3 in DNA: TGTGCCACCAGTGAATCAAGCGGGAGCGGCGGTGAGCAGTTCTTC. Amino acid sequence: CATSESSGSGGEQFF.

The chain recombines TRBV7-9 with TRBJ1-6, with D uncertain. In germline, CDR1 is SEHNR, CDR2 FQNEAQ (reference sequence). Trimming removed 1 base from V and 8 bases from J, with 9 bases in between. The CDR3 is 14 residues long. The CDR3 is CASSLEQIHSPLHF. The CDR3 DNA reads as TGTGCCAGCAGCTTAGAACAGATACATTCACCCCTCCACTTT.

V usage is TRBV19 and J usage is TRBJ2-7, with 8 nucleotides matching TRBD2. Germline V gives CDR1 LNHDA, CDR2 SQIVND (reference sequence). Trimming cost V 2 bases and J 0 bases; bases outside gene matches: 3. This CDR3 has 15 residues. The CDR3 nucleotides read TGTGCCAGTAGTATAACTAGCGGAAGCTCCTACGAGCAGTACTTC. Its protein is CASSITSGSSYEQYF.

This clone was seen more than once but under ten times. V gene TRBV28 combines with J gene TRBJ1-3; D is uncertain. The CDR3 is made up of 12 amino acids. V shed 2 bases and J shed 5 bases, with 4 bases lying between them. Germline assignment: CDR1 MDHEN and CDR2 SYDVKM. Written as DNA, the CDR3 is TGTGCCAGCAGTTTAAGTAGAAACACCATATATTTT. Translation: CASSLSRNTIYF.